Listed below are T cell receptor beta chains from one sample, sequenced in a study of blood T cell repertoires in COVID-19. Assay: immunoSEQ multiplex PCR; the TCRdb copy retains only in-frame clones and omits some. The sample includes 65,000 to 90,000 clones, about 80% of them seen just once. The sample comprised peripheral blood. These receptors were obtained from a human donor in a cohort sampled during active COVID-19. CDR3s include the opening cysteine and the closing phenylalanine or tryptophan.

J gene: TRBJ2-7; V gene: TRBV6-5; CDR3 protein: CASSYSGRAYEQYF
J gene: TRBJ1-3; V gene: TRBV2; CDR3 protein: CASSGHRTGNTIYF
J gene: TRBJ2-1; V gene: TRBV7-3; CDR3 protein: CASSFSGGANEQFF
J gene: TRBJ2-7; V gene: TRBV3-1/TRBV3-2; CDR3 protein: CASSSTGGYEQYF
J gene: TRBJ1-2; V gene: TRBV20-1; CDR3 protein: CSATGRGYTF
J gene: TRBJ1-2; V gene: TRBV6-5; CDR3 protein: CASQSLDRGHYGYTF
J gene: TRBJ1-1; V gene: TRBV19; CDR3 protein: CATKGVGWTEAFF
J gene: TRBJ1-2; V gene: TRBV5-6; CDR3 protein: CASSLDLTGSYGYTF
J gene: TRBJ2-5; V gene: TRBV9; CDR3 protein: CASSVEAGGPKETQYF
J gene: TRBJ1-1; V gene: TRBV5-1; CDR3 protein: CASSRSAGLGRNTEAFF